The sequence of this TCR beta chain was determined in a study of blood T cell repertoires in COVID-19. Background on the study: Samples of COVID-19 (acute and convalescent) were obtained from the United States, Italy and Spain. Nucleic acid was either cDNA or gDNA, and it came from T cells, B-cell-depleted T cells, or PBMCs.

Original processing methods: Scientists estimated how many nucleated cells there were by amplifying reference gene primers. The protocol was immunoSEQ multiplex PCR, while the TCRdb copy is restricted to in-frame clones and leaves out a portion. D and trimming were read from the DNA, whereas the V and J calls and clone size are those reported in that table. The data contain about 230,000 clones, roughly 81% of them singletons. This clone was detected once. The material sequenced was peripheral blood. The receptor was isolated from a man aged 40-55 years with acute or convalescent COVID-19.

The CDR3 reads CASSLTRLSRQGASGANVLTF. In DNA form, the CDR3 reads TGCGCCAGCAGCTTGACGCGTCTAAGCAGACAGGGGGCTTCTGGGGCCAACGTCCTGACTTTC. The genes are TRBV5-1 and TRBJ2-6; 10 bases align to TRBD1. Germline-derived CDR1 and CDR2 are SGHRS and YFSETQ. This CDR3 is built from 21 residues. V shed 1 base and J 1 base; nucleotides not matched to a gene: 14.